This T cell receptor (beta chain) is drawn from a study of T cell changes during pregnancy in multiple sclerosis. Per germline, CDR1 LNHDA and CDR2 SQIVND (reference sequence). V shed 0 bases and J shed 8 bases, with 7 bases lying between them. This CDR3 has 12 amino acids. The protocol was immunoSEQ multiplex PCR, while the TCRdb copy is restricted to in-frame clones and leaves out a portion. The sample shows 50,000 to 75,000 clones, 92% of them seen only once. The source is a female donor in good health, enrolled as a control in a pregnancy study. J is TRBJ1-2 and V is TRBV19; no clear D. The sequences come from peripheral blood, collected in the third trimester of pregnancy. Here the CDR3 DNA reads TGTGCCAGTAGTATAGATTATTTCGGCTACACCTTC. Amino acids: CASSIDYFGYTF.